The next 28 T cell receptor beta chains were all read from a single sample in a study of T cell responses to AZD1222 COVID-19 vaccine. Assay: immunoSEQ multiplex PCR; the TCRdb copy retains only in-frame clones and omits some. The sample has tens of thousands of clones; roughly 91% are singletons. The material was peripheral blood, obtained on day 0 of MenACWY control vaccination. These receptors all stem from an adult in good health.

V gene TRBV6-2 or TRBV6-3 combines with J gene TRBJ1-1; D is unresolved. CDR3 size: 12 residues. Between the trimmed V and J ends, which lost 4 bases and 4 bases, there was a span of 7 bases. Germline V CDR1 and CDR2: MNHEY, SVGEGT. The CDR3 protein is CASSSRSTEAFF. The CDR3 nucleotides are TGTGCCAGCAGTTCGCGATCCACTGAAGCTTTCTTT.

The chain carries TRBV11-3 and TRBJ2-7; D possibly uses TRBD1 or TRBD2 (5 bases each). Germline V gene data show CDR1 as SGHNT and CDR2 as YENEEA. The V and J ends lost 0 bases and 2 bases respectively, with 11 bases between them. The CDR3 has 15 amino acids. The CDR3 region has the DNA TGTGCCAGCAGCTTAGAGAGACAGCGGACCTACGAGCAGTACTTC. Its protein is CASSLERQRTYEQYF. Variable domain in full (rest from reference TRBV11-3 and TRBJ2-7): EAGVVQSPRYKIIEKKQPVAFWCNPISGHNTLYWYLQNLGQGPELLIRYENEEAVDDSQLPKDRFSAERLKGVDSTLKIQPAELGDSAVYLCASSLERQRTYEQYFGPGTRLTVT.

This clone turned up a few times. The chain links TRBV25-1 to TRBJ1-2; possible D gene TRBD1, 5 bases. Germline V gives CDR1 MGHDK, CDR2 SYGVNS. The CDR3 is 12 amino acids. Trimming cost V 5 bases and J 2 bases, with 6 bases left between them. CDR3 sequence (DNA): TGTGCCAGCAGTCCAGGGAACTATGGCTACACCTTC. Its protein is CASSPGNYGYTF.

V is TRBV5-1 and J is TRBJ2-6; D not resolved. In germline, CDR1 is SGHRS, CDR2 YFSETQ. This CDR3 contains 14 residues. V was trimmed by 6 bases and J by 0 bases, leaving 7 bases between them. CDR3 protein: CASTLTSGANVLTF. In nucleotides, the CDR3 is TGCGCCAGCACATTGACCTCTGGGGCCAACGTCCTGACTTTC.

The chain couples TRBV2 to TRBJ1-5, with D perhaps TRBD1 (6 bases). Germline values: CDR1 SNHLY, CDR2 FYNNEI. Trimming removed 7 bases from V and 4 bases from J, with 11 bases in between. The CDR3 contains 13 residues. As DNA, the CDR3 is TGTGCCAGCAACGGACAGTGGAATCAGCCCCAGCATTTT. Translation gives CASNGQWNQPQHF.

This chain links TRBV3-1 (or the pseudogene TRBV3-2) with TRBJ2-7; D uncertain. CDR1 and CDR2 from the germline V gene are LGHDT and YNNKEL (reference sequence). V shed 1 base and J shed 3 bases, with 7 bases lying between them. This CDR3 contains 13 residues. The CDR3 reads CASSQVDDYEQYF. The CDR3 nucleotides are TGTGCCAGCAGCCAAGTTGATGACTACGAGCAGTACTTC.

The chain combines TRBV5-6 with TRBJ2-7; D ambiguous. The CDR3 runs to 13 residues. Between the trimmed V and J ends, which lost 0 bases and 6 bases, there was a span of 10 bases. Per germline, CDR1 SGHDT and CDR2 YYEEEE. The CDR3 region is CASSLEYPPEQYF. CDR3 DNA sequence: TGTGCCAGCAGCTTGGAGTACCCCCCCGAGCAGTACTTC.

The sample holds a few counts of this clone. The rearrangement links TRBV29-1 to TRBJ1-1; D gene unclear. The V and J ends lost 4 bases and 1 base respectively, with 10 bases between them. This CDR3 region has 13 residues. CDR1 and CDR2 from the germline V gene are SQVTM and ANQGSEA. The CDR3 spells CSVADRANTEAFF. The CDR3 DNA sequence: TGCAGCGTTGCTGATAGGGCGAACACTGAAGCTTTCTTT.

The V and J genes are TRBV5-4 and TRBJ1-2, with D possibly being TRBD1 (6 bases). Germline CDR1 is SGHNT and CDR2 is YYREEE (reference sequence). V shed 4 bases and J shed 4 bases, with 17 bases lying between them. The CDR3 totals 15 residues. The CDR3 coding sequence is TGTGCCAGCAGCGGGCCGGGGGGGCAGGGCTATGGCTACACCTTC. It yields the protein CASSGPGGQGYGYTF. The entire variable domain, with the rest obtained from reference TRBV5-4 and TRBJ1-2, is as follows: ETGVTQSPTHLIKTRGQQVTLRCSSQSGHNTVSWYQQALGQGPQFIFQYYREEENGRGNFPPRFSGLQFPNYSSELNVNALELDDSALYLCASSGPGGQGYGYTFGSGTRLTVV.

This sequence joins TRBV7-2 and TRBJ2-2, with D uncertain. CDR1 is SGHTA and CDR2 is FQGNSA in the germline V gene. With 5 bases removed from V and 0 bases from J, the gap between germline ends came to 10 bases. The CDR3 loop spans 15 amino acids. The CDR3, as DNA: TGTGCCAGCAGCCGGCGAGCCGCGAACACCGGGGAGCTGTTTTTT. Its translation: CASSRRAANTGELFF.

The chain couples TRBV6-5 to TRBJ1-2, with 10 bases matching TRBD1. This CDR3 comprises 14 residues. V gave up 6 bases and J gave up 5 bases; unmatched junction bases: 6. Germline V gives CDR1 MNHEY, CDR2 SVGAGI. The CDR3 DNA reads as TGTGCCAGCAGGGGACAGGGGAGGGTTTATGGCTACACCTTC. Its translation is CASRGQGRVYGYTF.

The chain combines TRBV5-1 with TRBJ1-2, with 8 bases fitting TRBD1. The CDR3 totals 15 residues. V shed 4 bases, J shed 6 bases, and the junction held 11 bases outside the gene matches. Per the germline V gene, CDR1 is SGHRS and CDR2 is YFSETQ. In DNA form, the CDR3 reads TGCGCCAGCAGCGCCTCCGGGAGACAGGGGAATGGCTACACCTTC. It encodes CASSASGRQGNGYTF. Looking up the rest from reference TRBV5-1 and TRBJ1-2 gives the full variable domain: KAGVTQTPRYLIKTRGQQVTLSCSPISGHRSVSWYQQTPGQGLQFLFEYFSETQRNKGNFPGRFSGRQFSNSRSEMNVSTLELGDSALYLCASSASGRQGNGYTFGSGTRLTVV.

The CDR3 DNA reads TGTGCCTGGAGTGTACGTTTGGGAGGGGGCAATGAGCAGTTCTTC. Translated: CAWSVRLGGGNEQFF. This rearrangement joins TRBV30 to TRBJ2-1, with a weak D call TRBD2 (7 bases). Trimming stripped 0 bases from V and 6 bases from J, with 15 bases between. The length of the CDR3 is 15 residues. Germline CDR1 reads GTSNPN; CDR2 reads SVGIG (reference sequence).

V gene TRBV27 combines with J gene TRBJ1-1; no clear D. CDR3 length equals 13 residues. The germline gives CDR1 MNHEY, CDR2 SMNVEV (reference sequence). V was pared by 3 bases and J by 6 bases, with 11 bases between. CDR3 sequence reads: CASSFGAGSEAFF. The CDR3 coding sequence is TGTGCCAGCAGTTTTGGAGCAGGCTCTGAAGCTTTCTTT.

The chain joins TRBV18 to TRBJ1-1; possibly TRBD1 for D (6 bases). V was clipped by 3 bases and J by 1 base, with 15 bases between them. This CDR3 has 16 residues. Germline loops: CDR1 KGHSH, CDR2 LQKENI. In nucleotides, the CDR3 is TGTGCCAGCTCACCTCTTTGGGGGCGGGCGAACACTGAAGCTTTCTTT. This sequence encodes CASSPLWGRANTEAFF.

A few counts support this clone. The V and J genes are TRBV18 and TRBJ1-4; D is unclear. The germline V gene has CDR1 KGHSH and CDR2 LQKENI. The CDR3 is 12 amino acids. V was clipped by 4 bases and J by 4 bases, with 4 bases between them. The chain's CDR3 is CASSLNNEKLFF. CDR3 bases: TGTGCCAGCTCACTTAATAATGAAAAACTGTTTTTT.

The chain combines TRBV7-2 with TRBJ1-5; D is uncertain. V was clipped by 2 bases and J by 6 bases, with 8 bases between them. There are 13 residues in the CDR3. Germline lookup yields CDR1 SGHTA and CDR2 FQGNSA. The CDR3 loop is CASSLRFSQPQHF. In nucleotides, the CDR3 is TGTGCCAGCAGCTTAAGGTTTAGTCAGCCCCAGCATTTT.

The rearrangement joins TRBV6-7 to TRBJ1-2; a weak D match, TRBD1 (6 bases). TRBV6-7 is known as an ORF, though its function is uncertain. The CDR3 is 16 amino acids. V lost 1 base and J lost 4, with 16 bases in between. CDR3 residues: CASSYLGPGEAYGYTF. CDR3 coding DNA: TGTGCCAGCAGTTACTTGGGGCCAGGGGAGGCCTATGGCTACACCTTC.

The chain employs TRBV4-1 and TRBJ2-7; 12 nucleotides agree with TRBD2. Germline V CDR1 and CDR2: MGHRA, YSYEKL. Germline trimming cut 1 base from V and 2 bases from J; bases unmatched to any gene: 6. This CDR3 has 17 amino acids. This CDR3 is CASSQVPSGGDTYEQYF. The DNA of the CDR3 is TGCGCCAGCAGCCAAGTGCCTAGCGGGGGGGACACCTACGAGCAGTACTTC.

CDR3 nucleotides: TGCGCCAGCAGCTTGGAGGGGACAGGGCCGTATGAGCAGTTCTTC. Encoded protein: CASSLEGTGPYEQFF. V and J are TRBV5-1 and TRBJ2-1, with 9 bases matching TRBD1. The CDR3 consists of 15 residues. The V gene end was trimmed by 0 bases and the J gene end by 8 bases; junction bases not matched to a gene: 6. Per germline, CDR1 SGHRS and CDR2 YFSETQ.

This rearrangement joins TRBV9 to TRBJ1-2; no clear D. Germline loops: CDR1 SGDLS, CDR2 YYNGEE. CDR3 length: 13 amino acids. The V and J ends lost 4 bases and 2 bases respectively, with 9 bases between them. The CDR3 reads CASSLSTNYGYTF. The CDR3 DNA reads TGTGCCAGCAGCCTAAGTACGAACTATGGCTACACCTTC.

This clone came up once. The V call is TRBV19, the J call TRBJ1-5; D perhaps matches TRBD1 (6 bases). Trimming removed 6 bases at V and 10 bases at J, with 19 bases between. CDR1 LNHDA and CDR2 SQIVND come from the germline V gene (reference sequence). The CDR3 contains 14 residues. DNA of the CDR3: TGTGCCAGTAGCCTCGACGGGGGGCTTTCCCCCCAGCATTTT. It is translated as CASSLDGGLSPQHF. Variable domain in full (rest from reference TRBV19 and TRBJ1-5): DGGITQSPKYLFRKEGQNVTLSCEQNLNHDAMYWYRQDPGQGLRLIYYSQIVNDFQKGDIAEGYSVSREKKESFPLTVTSAQKNPTAFYLCASSLDGGLSPQHFGDGTRLSIL.

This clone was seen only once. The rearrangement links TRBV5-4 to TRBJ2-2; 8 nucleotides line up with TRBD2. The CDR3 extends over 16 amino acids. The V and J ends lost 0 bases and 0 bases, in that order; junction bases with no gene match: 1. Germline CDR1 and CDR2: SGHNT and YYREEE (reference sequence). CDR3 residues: CASSLAGGANTGELFF. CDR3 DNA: TGTGCCAGCAGCTTGGCCGGGGGGGCGAACACCGGGGAGCTGTTTTTT. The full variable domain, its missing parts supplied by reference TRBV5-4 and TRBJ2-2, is ETGVTQSPTHLIKTRGQQVTLRCSSQSGHNTVSWYQQALGQGPQFIFQYYREEENGRGNFPPRFSGLQFPNYSSELNVNALELDDSALYLCASSLAGGANTGELFFGEGSRLTVL.

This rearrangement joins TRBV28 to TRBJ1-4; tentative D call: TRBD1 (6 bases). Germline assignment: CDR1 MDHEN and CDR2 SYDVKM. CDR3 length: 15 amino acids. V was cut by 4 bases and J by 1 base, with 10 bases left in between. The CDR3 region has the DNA TGTGCCAGCAGTTCCCCCAGGGGAACTAATGAAAAACTGTTTTTT. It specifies CASSSPRGTNEKLFF.

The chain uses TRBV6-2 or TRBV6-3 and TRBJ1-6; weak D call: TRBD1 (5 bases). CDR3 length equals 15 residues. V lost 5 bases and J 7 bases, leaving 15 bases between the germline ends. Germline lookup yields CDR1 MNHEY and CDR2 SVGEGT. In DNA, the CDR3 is TGTGCCAGCAGTGCCGACAGCCTGAAGAATTCACCCCTCCACTTT. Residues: CASSADSLKNSPLHF.

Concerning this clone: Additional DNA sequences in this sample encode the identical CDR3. CDR3 region: CATRDNYGYTF. For the CDR3, the DNA is TGTGCCACCCGGGACAACTATGGCTACACCTTC. V and J are TRBV10-3 and TRBJ1-2, with D maybe TRBD1 (5 bases). The CDR3 extends over 11 amino acids. V was cut by 10 bases and J by 2 bases, with 8 bases left in between. CDR1 is ENHRY, CDR2 SYGVKD, per germline.

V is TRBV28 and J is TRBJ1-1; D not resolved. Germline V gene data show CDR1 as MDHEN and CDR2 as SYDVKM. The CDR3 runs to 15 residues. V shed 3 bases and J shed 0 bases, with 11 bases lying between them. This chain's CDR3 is CASSFRGIMNTEAFF. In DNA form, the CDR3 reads TGTGCCAGCAGTTTCAGAGGGATCATGAACACTGAAGCTTTCTTT.

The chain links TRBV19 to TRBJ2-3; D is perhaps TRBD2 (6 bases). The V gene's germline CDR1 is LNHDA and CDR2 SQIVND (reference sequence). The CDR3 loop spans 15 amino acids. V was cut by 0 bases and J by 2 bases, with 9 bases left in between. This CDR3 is CASSIDIAATDTQYF. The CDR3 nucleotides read TGTGCCAGTAGTATAGATATAGCGGCCACAGATACGCAGTATTTT.